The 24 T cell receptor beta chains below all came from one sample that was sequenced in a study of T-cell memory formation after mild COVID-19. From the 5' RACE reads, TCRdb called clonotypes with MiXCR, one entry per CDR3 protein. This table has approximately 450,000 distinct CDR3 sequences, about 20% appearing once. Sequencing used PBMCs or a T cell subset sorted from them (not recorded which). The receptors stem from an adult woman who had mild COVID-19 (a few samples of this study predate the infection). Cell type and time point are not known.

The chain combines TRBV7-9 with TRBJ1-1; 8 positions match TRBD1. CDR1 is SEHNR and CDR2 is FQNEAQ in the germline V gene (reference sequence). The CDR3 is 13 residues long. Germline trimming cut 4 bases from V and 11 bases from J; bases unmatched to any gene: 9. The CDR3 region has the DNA TGTGCCAGCAGCTCACTCAGGGGGCGGGGGGCTTTCTTT. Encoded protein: CASSSLRGRGAFF.

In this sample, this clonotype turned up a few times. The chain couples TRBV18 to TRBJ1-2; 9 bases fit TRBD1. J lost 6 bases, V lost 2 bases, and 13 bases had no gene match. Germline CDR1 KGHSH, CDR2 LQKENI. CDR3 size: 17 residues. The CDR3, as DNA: TGTGCCAGCTCACCATCAGTCACAGGACAGGGGCTCGATGGCTACACCTTC. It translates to CASSPSVTGQGLDGYTF.

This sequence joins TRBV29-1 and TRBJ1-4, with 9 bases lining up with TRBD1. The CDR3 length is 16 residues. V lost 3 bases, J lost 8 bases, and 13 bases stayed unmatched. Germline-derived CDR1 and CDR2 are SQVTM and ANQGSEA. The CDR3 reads CSVDAPGTGRREKLFF. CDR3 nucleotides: TGCAGCGTTGATGCCCCCGGGACAGGGCGACGAGAAAAACTGTTTTTT. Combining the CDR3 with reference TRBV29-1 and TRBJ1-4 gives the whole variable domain SAVISQKPSRDICQRGTSLTIQCQVDSQVTMMFWYRQQPGQSLTLIATANQGSEATYESGFVIDKFPISRPNLTFSTLTVSNMSPEDSSIYLCSVDAPGTGRREKLFFGSGTQLSVL.

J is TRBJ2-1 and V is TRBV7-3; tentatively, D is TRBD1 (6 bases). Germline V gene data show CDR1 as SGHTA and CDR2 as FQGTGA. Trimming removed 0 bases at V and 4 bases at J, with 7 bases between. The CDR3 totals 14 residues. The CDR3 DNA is TGTGCCAGCAGCTTAACGGGGACATACAATGAGCAGTTCTTC. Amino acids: CASSLTGTYNEQFF.

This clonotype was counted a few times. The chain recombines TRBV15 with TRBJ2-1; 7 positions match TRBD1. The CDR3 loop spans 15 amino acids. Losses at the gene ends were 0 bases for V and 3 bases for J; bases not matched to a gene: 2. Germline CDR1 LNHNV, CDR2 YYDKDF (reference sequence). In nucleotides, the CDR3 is TGTGCCACCAGCAGAGAACAGGGGAACTACAATGAGCAGTTCTTC. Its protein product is CATSREQGNYNEQFF.

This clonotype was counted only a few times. The CDR3 loop reads CAIRDREVTEAFF. In nucleotides, the CDR3 is TGTGCCATCCGGGACAGGGAGGTCACTGAAGCTTTCTTT. The chain employs TRBV10-3 and TRBJ1-1; 9 bases line up with TRBD1. Germline V gives CDR1 ENHRY, CDR2 SYGVKD. The CDR3 runs to 13 residues. J gave up 4 bases and V 8 bases, and 5 bases lay outside the gene matches.

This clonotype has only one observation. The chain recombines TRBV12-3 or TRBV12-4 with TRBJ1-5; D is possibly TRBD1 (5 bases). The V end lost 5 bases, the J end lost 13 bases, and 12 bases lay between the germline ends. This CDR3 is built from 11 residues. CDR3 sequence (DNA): TGTGCCAGCAGTCGGGGCAGGGAGCAGCATTTT. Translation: CASSRGREQHF.

The CDR3, as DNA: TGTGCCAGCAGCTTATATAGGACGGACACCGGGGAGCTGTTTTTT. It is translated as CASSLYRTDTGELFF. The chain links TRBV7-3 to TRBJ2-2; D gene uncertain. Germline CDR1 is SGHTA and CDR2 is FQGTGA. V lost 2 bases, J lost 3 bases, and 10 bases lay in between. This CDR3 is built from 15 residues.

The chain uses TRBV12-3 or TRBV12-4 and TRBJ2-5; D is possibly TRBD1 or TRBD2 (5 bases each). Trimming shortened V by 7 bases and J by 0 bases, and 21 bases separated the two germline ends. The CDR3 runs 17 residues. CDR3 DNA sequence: TGTGCCAGCACCGATACAGGACTCCCCAGCAACCAAGAGACCCAGTACTTC. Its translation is CASTDTGLPSNQETQYF.

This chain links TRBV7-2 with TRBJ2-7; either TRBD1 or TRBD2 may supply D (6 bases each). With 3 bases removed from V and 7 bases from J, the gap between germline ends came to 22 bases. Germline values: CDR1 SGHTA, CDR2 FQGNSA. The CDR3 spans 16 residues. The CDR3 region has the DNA TGTGCCAGCAGCTTTAAAGTGCGCAGCGGAGGGGGAGAGCAGTACTTC. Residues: CASSFKVRSGGGEQYF.

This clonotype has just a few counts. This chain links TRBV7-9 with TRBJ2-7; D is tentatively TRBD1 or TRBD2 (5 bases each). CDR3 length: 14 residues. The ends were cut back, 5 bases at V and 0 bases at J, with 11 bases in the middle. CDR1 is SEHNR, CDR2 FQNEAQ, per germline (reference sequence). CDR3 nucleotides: TGTGCCAGCAGCCTGGGACCGTTCTCCTACGAGCAGTACTTC. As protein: CASSLGPFSYEQYF.

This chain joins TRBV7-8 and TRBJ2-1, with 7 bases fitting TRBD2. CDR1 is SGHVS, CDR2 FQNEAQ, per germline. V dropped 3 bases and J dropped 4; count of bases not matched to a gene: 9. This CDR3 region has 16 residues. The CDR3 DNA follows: TGTGCCAGCAGCTTTATCGCGGGAGTAGTGTACAATGAGCAGTTCTTC. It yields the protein CASSFIAGVVYNEQFF.

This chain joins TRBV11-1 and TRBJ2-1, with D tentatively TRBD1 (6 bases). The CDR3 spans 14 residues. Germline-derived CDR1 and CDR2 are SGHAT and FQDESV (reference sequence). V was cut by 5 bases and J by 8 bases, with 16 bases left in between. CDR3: CASSLLGAVYEQFF. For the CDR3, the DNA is TGTGCCAGCAGCCTTTTGGGGGCAGTGTATGAGCAGTTCTTC.

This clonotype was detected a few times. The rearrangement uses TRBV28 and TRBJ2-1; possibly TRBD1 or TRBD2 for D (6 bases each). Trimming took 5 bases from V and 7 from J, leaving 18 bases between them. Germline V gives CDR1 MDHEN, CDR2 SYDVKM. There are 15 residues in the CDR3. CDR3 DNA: TGTGCCAGCAGTACGGGCGGGACAATCCTGAATGAGCAGTTCTTC. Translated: CASSTGGTILNEQFF.

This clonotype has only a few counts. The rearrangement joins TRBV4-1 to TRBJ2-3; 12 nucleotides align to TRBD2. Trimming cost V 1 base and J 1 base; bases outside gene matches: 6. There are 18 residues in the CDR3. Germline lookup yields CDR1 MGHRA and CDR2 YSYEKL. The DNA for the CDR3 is TGCGCCAGCAGCCAAGGCGTAGGACTAGCGGGACGCACAGATACGCAGTATTTT. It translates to CASSQGVGLAGRTDTQYF.

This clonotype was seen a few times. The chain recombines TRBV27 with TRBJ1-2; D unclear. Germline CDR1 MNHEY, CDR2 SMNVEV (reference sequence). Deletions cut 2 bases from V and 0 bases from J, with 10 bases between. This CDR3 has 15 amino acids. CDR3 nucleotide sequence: TGTGCCAGCAGTTTAGACCCGACCACTAACTATGGCTACACCTTC. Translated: CASSLDPTTNYGYTF.

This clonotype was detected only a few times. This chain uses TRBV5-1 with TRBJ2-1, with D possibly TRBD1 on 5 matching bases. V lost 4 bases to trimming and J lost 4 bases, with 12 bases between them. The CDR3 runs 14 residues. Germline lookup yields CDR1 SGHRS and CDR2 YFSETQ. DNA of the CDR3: TGCGCCAGCAGCATAGACAGAGCGTACAATGAGCAGTTCTTC. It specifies CASSIDRAYNEQFF.

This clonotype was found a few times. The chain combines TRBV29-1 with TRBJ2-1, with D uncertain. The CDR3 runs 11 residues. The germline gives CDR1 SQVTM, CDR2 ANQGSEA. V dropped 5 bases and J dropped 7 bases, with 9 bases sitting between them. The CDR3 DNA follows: TGCAGCGTTCCCCCTGGGAATGAGCAGTTCTTC. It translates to CSVPPGNEQFF.

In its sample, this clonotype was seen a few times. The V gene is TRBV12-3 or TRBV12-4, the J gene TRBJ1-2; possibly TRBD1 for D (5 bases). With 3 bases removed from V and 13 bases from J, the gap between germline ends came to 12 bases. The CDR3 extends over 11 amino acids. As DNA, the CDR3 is TGTGCCAGCAGTTTGGGGGTAGGATGCACCTTC. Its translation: CASSLGVGCTF.

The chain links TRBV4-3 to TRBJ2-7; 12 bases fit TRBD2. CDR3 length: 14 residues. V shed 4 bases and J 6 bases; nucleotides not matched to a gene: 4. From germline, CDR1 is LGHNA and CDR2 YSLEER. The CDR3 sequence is CASSRLAGVAEQYF. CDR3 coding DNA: TGCGCCAGCAGCCGACTAGCGGGAGTCGCCGAGCAGTACTTC.

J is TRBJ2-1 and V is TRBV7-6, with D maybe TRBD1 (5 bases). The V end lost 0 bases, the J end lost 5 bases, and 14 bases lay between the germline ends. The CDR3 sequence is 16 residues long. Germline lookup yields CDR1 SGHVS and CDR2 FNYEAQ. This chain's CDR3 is CASSLARVGRDNEQFF. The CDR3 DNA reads TGTGCCAGCAGCTTAGCCAGGGTCGGTAGAGACAATGAGCAGTTCTTC. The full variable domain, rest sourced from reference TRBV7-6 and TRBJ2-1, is GAGVSQSPRYKVTKRGQDVALRCDPISGHVSLYWYRQALGQGPEFLTYFNYEAQQDKSGLPNDRFSAERPEGSISTLTIQRTEQRDSAMYRCASSLARVGRDNEQFFGPGTRLTVL.

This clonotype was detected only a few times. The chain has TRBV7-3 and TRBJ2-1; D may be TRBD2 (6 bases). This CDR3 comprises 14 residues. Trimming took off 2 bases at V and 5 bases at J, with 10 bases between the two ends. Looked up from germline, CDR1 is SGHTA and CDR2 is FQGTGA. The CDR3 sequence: CASSLGWGDNEQFF. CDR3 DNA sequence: TGTGCCAGCAGCTTAGGTTGGGGGGACAATGAGCAGTTCTTC.

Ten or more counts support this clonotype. The CDR3 nucleotides are TGCAGCGCCGGACAGAACCTGTACAATGAGCAGTTCTTC. This sequence encodes CSAGQNLYNEQFF. The chain recombines TRBV29-1 with TRBJ2-1; tentative D call: TRBD1 (6 bases). The germline CDR1 and CDR2 sequences are SQVTM and ANQGSEA. Trimming cost V 7 bases and J 4 bases, with 14 bases left between them. The CDR3 extends over 13 amino acids.

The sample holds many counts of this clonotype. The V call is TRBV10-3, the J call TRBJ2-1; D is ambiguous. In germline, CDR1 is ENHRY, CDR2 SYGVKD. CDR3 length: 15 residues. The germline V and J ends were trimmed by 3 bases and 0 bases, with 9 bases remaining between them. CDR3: CAISDIAVSYNEQFF. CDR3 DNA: TGTGCCATCAGTGACATAGCTGTCTCCTACAATGAGCAGTTCTTC.